These T cell receptor beta chains were read from a single sample in a study of pediatric ulcerative colitis. Profiling relied on immunoSEQ multiplex PCR, and the TCRdb table lists in-frame clones only, not all of them. The data show 65,000 or so clones, about 86% seen once. Sequencing input: blood. The source is a boy aged 5-17 years with severe ulcerative colitis. Each CDR3 is given with its conserved first and last residue. Fields, in order: V gene, CDR3 protein.

>TRBV27
CASSFPASAQHF
>TRBV10-2
CASTRTSGTDEQYF
>TRBV28
CASSFLKDEQYF
>TRBV15
CATSSPRVSFAGETQYF
>TRBV4-2
CASSQATLAGGSGNEQFF
>TRBV6-1
CASSETDRGYTF
>TRBV19
CASSPRDVDYGYTF
>TRBV9
CASSEGSGNTIYF
>TRBV29-1
CSVEYEQFF
>TRBV7-7
CASSPGVEQYF
>TRBV29-1
CSVGLGGSYNEQFF
>TRBV7-6
CASSSNWGQPQHF
>TRBV7-9
CASSFGGVTDTQYF
>TRBV27
CASSSRTDGPNTEAFF
>TRBV7-2
CASSLARGHLEAFF
>TRBV4-2
CASSQEDRTLAWEQYF
>TRBV7-6
CASSVRDGGASGANVLTF
>TRBV5-1
CASSPVGTGKYYEQYF
>TRBV18
CASSPPLGLAGSTDTQYF
>TRBV19
CASSIDSGRRNYGYTF
>TRBV19
CASSLAHNYGYTF
>TRBV25-1
CASSPRLAEETQYF
>TRBV11-2
CASSLAQLNTEAFF
>TRBV10-3
CAISEYLDGGEQFF
>TRBV2
CASTGQGYEQYF
>TRBV4-1
CASSQTPTGGSYEQYF
>TRBV19
CASSILGNQPQHF
>TRBV6-5
CASSYSHVAGQFF
>TRBV11-3
CASSIDRGMNTEAFF
>TRBV11-2
CASSLSTGPETQYF
>TRBV5-1
CASRGITGSTEAFF
>TRBV18
CASSPRRQGADGYTF
>TRBV6-1
CASSSPRAGYTF
>TRBV30
CAWSATLLAGGSQYF
>TRBV7-9
CASSSTYNEQFF
>TRBV29-1
CSGTEGLGMDNEQFF
>TRBV7-2
CASSPQRAQETQYF
>TRBV29-1
CSVDAADLQETQYF
>TRBV4-2
CASSQGPRLAGDGGLSGELFF
>TRBV6-5
CASSYDRNEQFF
>TRBV2
CASGWGEHIQYF
>TRBV2
CASSPLGNEQFF
>TRBV19
CASSNRGKTEAFF
>TRBV11-2
CASSFRRTGFDAYEQYF
>TRBV6-5
CASSFGTARRETQYF
>TRBV4-3
CASSQAPARYGYTDTQYF
>TRBV4-1
CASSHSASYEQYF
>TRBV7-3
CASSLGPQETQYF
>TRBV7-2
CASSFRGQGSTDTQYF
>TRBV27
CASSPIQGASNQPQHF
>TRBV19
CASSAVTSGSTLFF
>TRBV6-6
CASSYGRETDTQYF
>TRBV6-5
CASSYSIQLFQDEQFF
>TRBV27
CASSYREGPRDIQYF
>TRBV4-1
CASGGHMNTEAFF
>TRBV29-1
CSVQTGTGFQETQYF
>TRBV19
CASSLSRNGPNQPQHF
>TRBV6-4
CASSDEGGRGFSDTQYF
>TRBV5-6
CASSLIQGRAYEQYF